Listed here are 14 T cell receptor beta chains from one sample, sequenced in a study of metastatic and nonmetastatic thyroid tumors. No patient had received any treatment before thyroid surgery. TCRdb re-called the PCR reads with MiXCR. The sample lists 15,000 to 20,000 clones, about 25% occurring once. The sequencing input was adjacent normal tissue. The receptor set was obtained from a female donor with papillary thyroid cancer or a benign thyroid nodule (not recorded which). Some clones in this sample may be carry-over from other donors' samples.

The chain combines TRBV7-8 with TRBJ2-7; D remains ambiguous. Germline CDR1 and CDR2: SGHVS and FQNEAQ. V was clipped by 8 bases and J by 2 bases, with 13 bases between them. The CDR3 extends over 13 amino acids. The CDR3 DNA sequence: TGTGCCAGCGCCTGGCGGACCCCCTACGAGCAGTACTTC. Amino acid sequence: CASAWRTPYEQYF.

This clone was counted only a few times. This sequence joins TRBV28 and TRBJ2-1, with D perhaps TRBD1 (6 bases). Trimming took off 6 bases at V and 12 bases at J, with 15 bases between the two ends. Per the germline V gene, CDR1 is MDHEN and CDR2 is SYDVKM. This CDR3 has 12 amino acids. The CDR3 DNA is TGTGCCAGCAGAACAGGGTACTCGGCGCAGTTCTTC. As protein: CASRTGYSAQFF.

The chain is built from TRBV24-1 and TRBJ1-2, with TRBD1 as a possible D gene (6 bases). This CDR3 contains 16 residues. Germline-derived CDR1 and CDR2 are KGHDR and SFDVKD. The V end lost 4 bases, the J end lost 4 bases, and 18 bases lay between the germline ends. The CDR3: CATSDVRGGPGYGYTF. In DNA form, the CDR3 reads TGTGCCACCAGTGACGTGAGGGGGGGCCCAGGCTATGGCTACACCTTC.

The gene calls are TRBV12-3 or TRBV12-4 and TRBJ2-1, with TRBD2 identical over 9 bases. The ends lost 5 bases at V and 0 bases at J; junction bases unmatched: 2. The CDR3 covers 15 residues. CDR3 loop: CASSGLASSYNEQFF. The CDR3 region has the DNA TGTGCCAGCAGTGGACTAGCGAGCTCCTACAATGAGCAGTTCTTC.

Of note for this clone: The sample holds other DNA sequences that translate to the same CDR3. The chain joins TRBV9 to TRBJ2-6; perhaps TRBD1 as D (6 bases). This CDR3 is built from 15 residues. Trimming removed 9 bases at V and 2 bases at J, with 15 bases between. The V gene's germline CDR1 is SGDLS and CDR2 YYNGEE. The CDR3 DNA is TGTGCCATTGTGACAGGTGGAACTGGGGCCAACGTCCTGACTTTC. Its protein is CAIVTGGTGANVLTF.

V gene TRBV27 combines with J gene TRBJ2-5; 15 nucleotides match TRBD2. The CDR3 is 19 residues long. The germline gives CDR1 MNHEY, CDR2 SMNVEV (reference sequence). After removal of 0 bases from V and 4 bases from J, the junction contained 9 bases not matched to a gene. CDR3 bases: TGTGCCAGCAGTTTATCGCACGCACCGGGACTAGCGGGAGGAGAGACCCAGTACTTC. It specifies CASSLSHAPGLAGGETQYF.

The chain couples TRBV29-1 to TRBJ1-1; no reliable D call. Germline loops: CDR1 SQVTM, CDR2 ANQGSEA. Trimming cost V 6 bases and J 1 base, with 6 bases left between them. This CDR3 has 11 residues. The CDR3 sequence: CSVEKNTEAFF. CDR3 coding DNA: TGCAGCGTGGAAAAGAACACTGAAGCTTTCTTT.

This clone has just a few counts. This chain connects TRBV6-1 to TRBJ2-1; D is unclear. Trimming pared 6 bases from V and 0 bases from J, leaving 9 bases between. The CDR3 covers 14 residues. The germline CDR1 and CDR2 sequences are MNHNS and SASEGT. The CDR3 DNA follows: TGTGCCAGCAGCCCAGAGAGCTCCTACAATGAGCAGTTCTTC. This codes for CASSPESSYNEQFF.

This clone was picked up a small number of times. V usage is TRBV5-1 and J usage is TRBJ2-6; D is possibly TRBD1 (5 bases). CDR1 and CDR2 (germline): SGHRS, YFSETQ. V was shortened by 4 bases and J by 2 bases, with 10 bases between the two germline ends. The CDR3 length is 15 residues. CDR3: CASSPDRPGANVLTF. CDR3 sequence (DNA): TGCGCCAGCAGCCCCGACAGACCTGGGGCCAACGTCCTGACTTTC.

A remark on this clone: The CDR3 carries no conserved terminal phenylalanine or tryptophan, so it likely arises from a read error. The CDR3 nucleotides are TGTGCCAGCTCACCTTACCTCCCCTCAAAGGCCTATGGCTACACCCTC. Translating gives CASSPYLPSKAYGYTL. This chain connects TRBV18 to TRBJ1-2; D remains unclear. Germline V CDR1 and CDR2: KGHSH, LQKENI. V lost 3 bases to trimming and J lost 4 bases, with 18 bases between them. The CDR3 runs to 16 residues.

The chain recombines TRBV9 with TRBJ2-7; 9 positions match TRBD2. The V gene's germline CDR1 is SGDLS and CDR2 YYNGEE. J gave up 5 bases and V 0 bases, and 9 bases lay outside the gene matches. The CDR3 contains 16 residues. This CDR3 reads CASSVEGGRAWNEQYF. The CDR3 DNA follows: TGTGCCAGCAGCGTAGAGGGCGGGAGGGCCTGGAACGAGCAGTACTTC.

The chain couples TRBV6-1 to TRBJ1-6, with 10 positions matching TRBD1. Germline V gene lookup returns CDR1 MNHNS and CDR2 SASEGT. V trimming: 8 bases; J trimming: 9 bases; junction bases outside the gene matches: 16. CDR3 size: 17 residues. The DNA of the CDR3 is TGTGCCAGCGGACAGGGGGTAACCCCCAGCTTGGGTTCACCCCTCCACTTT. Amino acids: CASGQGVTPSLGSPLHF.

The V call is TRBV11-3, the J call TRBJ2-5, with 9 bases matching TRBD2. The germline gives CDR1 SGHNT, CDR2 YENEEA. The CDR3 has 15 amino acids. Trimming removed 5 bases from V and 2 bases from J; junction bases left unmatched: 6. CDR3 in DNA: TGTGCCAGCAGCCCGGGACTAGCCAATCAAGAGACCCAGTACTTC. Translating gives CASSPGLANQETQYF. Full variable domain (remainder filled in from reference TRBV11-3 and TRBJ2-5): EAGVVQSPRYKIIEKKQPVAFWCNPISGHNTLYWYLQNLGQGPELLIRYENEEAVDDSQLPKDRFSAERLKGVDSTLKIQPAELGDSAVYLCASSPGLANQETQYFGPGTRLLVL.

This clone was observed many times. The CDR3 nucleotides read TGTGCCAGCAGCTCTAACAGGGGTCGGGACACTGAAGCTTTCTTT. Its protein product is CASSSNRGRDTEAFF. The J gene is TRBJ1-1, the V gene TRBV11-2; 7 nucleotides match TRBD1. With V trimmed by 4 bases and J by 3 bases, 8 bases remained unmatched. The CDR3 loop spans 15 amino acids. CDR1 and CDR2 from the germline V gene are SGHAT and FQNNGV.